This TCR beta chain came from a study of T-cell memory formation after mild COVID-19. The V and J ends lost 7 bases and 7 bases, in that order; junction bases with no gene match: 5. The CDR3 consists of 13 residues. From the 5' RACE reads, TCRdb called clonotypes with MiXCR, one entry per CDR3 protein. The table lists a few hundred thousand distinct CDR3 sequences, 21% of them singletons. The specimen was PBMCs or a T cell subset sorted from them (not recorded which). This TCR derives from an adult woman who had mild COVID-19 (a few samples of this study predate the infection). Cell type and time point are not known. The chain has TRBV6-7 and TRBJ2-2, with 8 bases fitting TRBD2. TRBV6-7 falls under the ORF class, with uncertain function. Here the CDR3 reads CASNGGAGGELFF. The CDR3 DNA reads TGTGCCAGCAACGGGGGGGCCGGCGGGGAGCTGTTTTTT.